The clone carrying this T cell receptor beta chain has at least ten counts. The antigen is undetermined. This CDR3 region has 14 residues. V dropped 1 base and J dropped 4 bases, with 8 bases sitting between them. Per the germline V gene, CDR1 is MDHEN and CDR2 is SYDVKM. Ophthalmopathy donors were characterized by moderate-to-severe activity, CAS of at least 3, NOSPECS of at least 4, and duration under 3 months. The source of the sample is a study of Graves' ophthalmopathy and Graves' hyperthyroidism. Amplification from RNA transcripts yielded the TCR beta CDR3 regions. RT-PCR in the first round used HTBI primers; a second-round multiplex PCR followed. One entry per CDR3 protein, called by TCRdb with MiXCR from the multiplex PCR reads. The sample lists about 340,000 distinct CDR3 sequences; 15% to 20% were seen once. Study findings and constraints: Blood was where most expanded thyroid clonotypes above 0.001 frequency also turned up.

The chain uses TRBV28 and TRBJ1-5; D ambiguous. The sample taken for sequencing was peripheral blood. This clonotype originated in an adult man with Graves' ophthalmopathy. For the CDR3, the DNA is TGTGCCAGCAGTTTATTCTCTAGAAATCAGCCCCAGCATTTT. Translating gives CASSLFSRNQPQHF. The entire variable domain, with the rest obtained from reference TRBV28 and TRBJ1-5, is as follows: DVKVTQSSRYLVKRTGEKVFLECVQDMDHENMFWYRQDPGLGLRLIYFSYDVKMKEKGDIPEGYSVSREKKERFSLILESASTNQTSMYLCASSLFSRNQPQHFGDGTRLSIL.